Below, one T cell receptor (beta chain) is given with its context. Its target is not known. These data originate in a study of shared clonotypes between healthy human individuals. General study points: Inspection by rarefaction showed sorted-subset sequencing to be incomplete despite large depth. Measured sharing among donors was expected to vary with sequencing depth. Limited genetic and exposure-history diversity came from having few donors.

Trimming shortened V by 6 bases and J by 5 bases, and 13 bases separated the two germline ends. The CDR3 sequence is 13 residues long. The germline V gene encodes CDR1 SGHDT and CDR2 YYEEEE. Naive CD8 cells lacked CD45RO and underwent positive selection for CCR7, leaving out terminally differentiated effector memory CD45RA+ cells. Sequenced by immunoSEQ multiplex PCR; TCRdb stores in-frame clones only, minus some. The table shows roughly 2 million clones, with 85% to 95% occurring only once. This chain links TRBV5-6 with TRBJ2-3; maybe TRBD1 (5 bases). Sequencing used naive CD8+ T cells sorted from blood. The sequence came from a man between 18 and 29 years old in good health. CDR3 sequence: CASMGQGRDTQYF. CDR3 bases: TGTGCCAGCATGGGGCAGGGCAGAGATACGCAGTATTTT.